This TCR beta chain appears in the sequencing data of a study of T cell responses to AZD1222 COVID-19 vaccine. Study-wide points: Donors, mostly white British, included more females; clonal diversity was possibly underestimated. No repertoire was sampled before or during the peak T cell response, only after it. The study identified only five to seven AZD1222 recipients as seropositive at baseline.

Looked up from germline, CDR1 is SGHTA and CDR2 is FQGTGA. This CDR3 region has 16 residues. V trimming: 1 base; J trimming: 6 bases; junction bases outside the gene matches: 8. In the case of this clone: Its antigen is as yet unknown.

Using immunoSEQ multiplex PCR, the repertoire was profiled, and TCRdb retains in-frame clones only, with some absent. The sample yields 110,000 or so clones, roughly 90% seen once. V usage is TRBV7-3 and J usage is TRBJ2-1; TRBD2 agrees at 8 bases. This clonotype was obtained from an adult in good health. The material sequenced was peripheral blood, taken on day 0 of AZD1222 vaccination. DNA for the CDR3: TGTGCCAGCAGCTTAATCGGATTAGCGGGGTCCAATGAGCAGTTCTTC. Protein sequence: CASSLIGLAGSNEQFF.